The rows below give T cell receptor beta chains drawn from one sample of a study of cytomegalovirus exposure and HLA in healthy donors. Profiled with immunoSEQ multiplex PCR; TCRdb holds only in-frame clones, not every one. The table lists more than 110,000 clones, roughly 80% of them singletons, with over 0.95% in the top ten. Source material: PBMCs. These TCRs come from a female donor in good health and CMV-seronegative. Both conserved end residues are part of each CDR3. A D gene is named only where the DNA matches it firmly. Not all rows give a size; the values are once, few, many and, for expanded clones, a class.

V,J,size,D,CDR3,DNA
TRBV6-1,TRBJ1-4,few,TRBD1,CASRGDRADEKLFF,TGTGCCAGCAGGGGGGACAGGGCGGATGAAAAACTGTTTTTT
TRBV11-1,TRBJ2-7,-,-,CASSPLGRYEQYF,TGTGCCAGCAGCCCCTTGGGGCGCTACGAGCAGTACTTC
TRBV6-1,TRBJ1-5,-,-,CASSEARAANQPQHF,TGTGCCAGCAGTGAAGCGCGGGCCGCCAATCAGCCCCAGCATTTT
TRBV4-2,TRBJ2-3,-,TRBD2,CASSQDGAGVGTDTQYF,TGTGCCAGCAGCCAAGATGGCGCGGGAGTGGGCACAGATACGCAGTATTTT
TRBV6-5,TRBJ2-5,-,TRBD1,CASSYSKTGGMETQYF,TGTGCCAGCAGTTACTCCAAGACAGGGGGGATGGAGACCCAGTACTTC
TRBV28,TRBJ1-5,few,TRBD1,CASSRPDRDNQPQHF,TGTGCCAGCAGCCGACCGGACAGGGACAATCAGCCCCAGCATTTT
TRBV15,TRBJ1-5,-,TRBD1,CATSPSDRANQPQHF,TGTGCCACCAGCCCTTCCGACAGGGCTAATCAGCCCCAGCATTTT
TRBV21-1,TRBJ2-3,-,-,CASSRTSRF,TGTGCCAGCAGCAGGACTAGTAGATTT
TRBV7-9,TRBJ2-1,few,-,CASSLGGVNEQFF,TGTGCCAGCAGCTTAGGGGGGGTCAATGAGCAGTTCTTC
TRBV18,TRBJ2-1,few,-,CASSPPGSLDEQFF,TGTGCCAGCTCACCACCGGGCAGTTTGGATGAGCAGTTCTTC
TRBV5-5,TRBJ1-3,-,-,CASRVGTAGNTIYF,TGTGCCAGCAGAGTAGGTACAGCTGGAAACACCATATATTTT
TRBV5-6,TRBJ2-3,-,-,CASSPPGGAGSTDTQYF,TGTGCCAGCAGCCCACCGGGTGGGGCTGGGAGCACAGATACGCAGTATTTT
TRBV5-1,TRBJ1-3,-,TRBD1,CASSLTGGAGNTIYF,TGCGCCAGCAGCTTGACAGGGGGCGCTGGAAACACCATATATTTT
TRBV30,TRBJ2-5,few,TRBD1,CAWRGSGQGATETQYF,TGTGCCTGGAGAGGATCAGGACAGGGGGCTACGGAGACCCAGTACTTC
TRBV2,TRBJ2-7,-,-,CASSAGEQYF,TGTGCCAGCAGTGCAGGCGAGCAGTACTTC
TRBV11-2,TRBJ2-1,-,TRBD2,CASSLAVTSGYNEQFF,TGTGCCAGCAGCTTAGCCGTGACTAGCGGCTACAATGAGCAGTTCTTC
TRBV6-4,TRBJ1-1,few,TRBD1,CASSTGGAGTEAFF,TGTGCCAGCAGTACAGGGGGCGCGGGCACTGAAGCTTTCTTT
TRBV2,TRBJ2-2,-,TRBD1,CASRIQGAAGELFF,TGTGCCAGCAGAATACAGGGGGCGGCCGGGGAGCTGTTTTTT
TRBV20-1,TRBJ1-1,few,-,CSASQAPEAFF,TGCAGTGCCTCCCAGGCCCCTGAAGCTTTCTTT
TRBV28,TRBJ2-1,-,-,CASTQRNEQFF,TGTGCCAGCACCCAACGGAATGAGCAGTTCTTC
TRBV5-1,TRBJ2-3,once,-,CASSFTGDTQYF,TGCGCCAGCAGCTTTACCGGGGATACGCAGTATTTT
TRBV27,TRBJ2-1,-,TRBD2,CASSSLAGAYNEQFF,TGTGCCAGCAGTTCCTTAGCGGGAGCGTACAATGAGCAGTTCTTC
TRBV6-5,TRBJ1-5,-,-,CASSYSRDGNQPQHF,TGTGCCAGCAGTTACTCGCGGGATGGCAATCAGCCCCAGCATTTT
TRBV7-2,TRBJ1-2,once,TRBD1,CASSLGQGAGGYTF,TGTGCCAGCAGCTTGGGACAGGGGGCGGGCGGCTACACCTTC
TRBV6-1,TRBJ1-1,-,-,CASSEWQADTEAFF,TGTGCCAGCAGTGAATGGCAGGCCGACACTGAAGCTTTCTTT
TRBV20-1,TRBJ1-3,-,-,CSVFRGNTIYF,TGCAGTGTTTTCCGTGGAAACACCATATATTTT
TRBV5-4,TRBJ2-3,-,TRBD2,CASSLESGRSTDTQYF,TGTGCCAGCAGCCTCGAAAGCGGGAGGAGCACAGATACGCAGTATTTT
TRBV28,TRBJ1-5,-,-,CASSLDSLNQPQHF,TGTGCCAGCAGTTTAGACAGTCTTAATCAGCCCCAGCATTTT
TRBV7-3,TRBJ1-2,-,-,CASSPTRTGDGYTF,TGTGCCAGCAGCCCCACCCGGACGGGGGATGGCTACACCTTC
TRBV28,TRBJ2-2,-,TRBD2,CASSSLAGVPTGELFF,TGTGCCAGCAGTTCCCTAGCGGGAGTACCCACCGGGGAGCTGTTTTTT
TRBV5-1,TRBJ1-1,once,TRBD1,CASSQIQGRWEDAEAFF,TGCGCCAGCAGCCAAATACAGGGGAGGTGGGAAGACGCTGAAGCTTTCTTT
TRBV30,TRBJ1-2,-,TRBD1,CAWKTGGGLYGYTF,TGTGCCTGGAAAACAGGGGGAGGACTTTATGGCTACACCTTC
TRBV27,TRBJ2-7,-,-,CASSLSTPRYEQYF,TGTGCCAGCAGTTTATCGACCCCTAGGTACGAGCAGTACTTC
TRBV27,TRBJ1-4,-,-,CASSTPERVGTNELFF,TGTGCCAGCAGTACCCCGGAGAGGGTTGGAACAAACGAACTGTTTTTT
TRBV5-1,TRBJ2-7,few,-,CASSLDGSSYEQYF,TGCGCCAGCAGCTTGGACGGGAGCTCCTACGAGCAGTACTTC
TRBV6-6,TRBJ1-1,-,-,CASSWADLNTEAFF,TGTGCCAGCAGTTGGGCAGATTTGAACACTGAAGCTTTCTTT
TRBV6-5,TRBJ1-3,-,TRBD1,CASSYRGLSGNTIYF,TGTGCCAGCAGTTACAGGGGGCTCTCTGGAAACACCATATATTTT
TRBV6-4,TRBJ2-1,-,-,CASSEKRCEQFF,TGTGCCAGCAGTGAAAAGCGGTGTGAGCAGTTCTTC
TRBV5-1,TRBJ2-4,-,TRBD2,CASRQLAGPGEVAKNIQYF,TGCGCCAGCAGACAACTAGCGGGTCCAGGGGAGGTAGCCAAAAACATTCAGTACTTC
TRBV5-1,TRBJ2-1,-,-,CASSAGTPLSRNEQFF,TGCGCCAGCAGCGCAGGGACTCCCCTATCACGTAATGAGCAGTTCTTC
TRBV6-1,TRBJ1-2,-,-,CASSDLRDYGYTF,TGTGCCAGCAGTGATCTACGGGACTATGGCTACACCTTC
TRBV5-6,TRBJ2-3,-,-,CASSFGGHTDTQYF,TGTGCCAGCAGCTTCGGCGGGCACACAGATACGCAGTATTTT
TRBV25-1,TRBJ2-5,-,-,CASSELDYQETQYF,TGTGCCAGCAGTGAATTGGACTACCAAGAGACCCAGTACTTC
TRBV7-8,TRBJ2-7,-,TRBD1,CASSLQTGGYEQYF,TGTGCCAGCAGCTTGCAGACAGGGGGCTACGAGCAGTACTTC
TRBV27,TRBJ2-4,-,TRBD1,CASRRTGVGKNIQYF,TGTGCCAGCAGACGGACAGGGGTAGGCAAAAACATTCAGTACTTC
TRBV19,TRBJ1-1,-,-,CASSILDINTEAFF,TGTGCCAGTAGTATCCTGGACATTAACACTGAAGCTTTCTTT
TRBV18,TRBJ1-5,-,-,CASSRTEGSQPQHF,TGTGCCAGCTCACGGACTGAAGGGAGTCAGCCCCAGCATTTT
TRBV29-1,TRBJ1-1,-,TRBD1,CTGTGGGGNTEAFF,TGCACCGGGACAGGGGGCGGCGGGAACACTGAAGCTTTCTTT
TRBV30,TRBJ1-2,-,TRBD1,CAWSPQGEGYTF,TGTGCCTGGAGCCCCCAGGGGGAAGGCTACACCTTC
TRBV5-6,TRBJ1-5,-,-,CASSKSPKSSQPQHF,TGTGCCAGCAGCAAGAGTCCGAAATCGAGTCAGCCCCAGCATTTT
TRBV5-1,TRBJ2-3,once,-,CASSYSLRLSTDTQYF,TGCGCCAGCAGCTACAGCCTTCGCCTTAGCACAGATACGCAGTATTTT
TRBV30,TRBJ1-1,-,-,CAWTGTRNTEAFF,TGTGCCTGGACAGGGACAAGGAACACTGAAGCTTTCTTT
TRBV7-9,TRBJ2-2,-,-,CASSLGRDTINTGELFF,TGTGCCAGCAGCTTAGGACGGGATACTATCAACACCGGGGAGCTGTTTTTT
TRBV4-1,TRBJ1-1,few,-,CASSQDQGKAEAFF,TGCGCCAGCAGCCAAGACCAGGGAAAGGCTGAAGCTTTCTTT